This T cell receptor (beta chain) was retrieved from a study of blood T cell repertoires in COVID-19. Study context: Spain, Italy and the United States supplied samples that represented acute and convalescent COVID-19. Nucleic acid was either cDNA or gDNA, and it came from T cells, B-cell-depleted T cells, or PBMCs.

Repertoires were generated with immunoSEQ multiplex PCR, while TCRdb's copy carries only in-frame clones and drops some. The sample has 160,000 or so clones, approximately 78% seen once; the top ten hold approximately 10%. This clone was picked up a small number of times. The junction had 7 bases not matched to a gene; V was cut back by 3 bases and J by 3 bases. Per the germline V gene, CDR1 is SGHDT and CDR2 is YYEEEE. CDR3 length: 15 amino acids. The sample consisted of peripheral blood. The chain combines TRBV5-6 with TRBJ2-3, with 7 bases lining up with TRBD1. The source is a human donor in a cohort sampled during active COVID-19. This CDR3 reads CASSSPRQGTDTQYF. CDR3 sequence (DNA): TGTGCCAGCAGCTCCCCCCGACAGGGAACAGATACGCAGTATTTT.